This TCR beta chain was identified during a study of CD8+ T cells in alopecia areata. For the study at large: Each of the treated patients was given oral tofacitinib, 5 to 10 mg twice daily, for moderate-to-severe alopecia areata. A 6-month period off drug followed tofacitinib, which lasted 6 to 18 months.

Investigators isolated RNA and reverse transcribed it into cDNA to act as the sequencing template. The data were produced by immunoSEQ multiplex PCR, yet TCRdb's version contains in-frame clones alone and is incomplete. The table records 150,000 to 250,000 clones, 50% to 60% of them present only once. Trimming shortened V by 5 bases and J by 3 bases, and 13 bases separated the two germline ends. The germline V gene has CDR1 SGHTA and CDR2 FQGNSA. This CDR3 has 14 residues. Documented treatment: oral pan-JAK inhibitor, 5-10 mg twice daily. Sequenced material: CD4+ T cells sorted from blood, taken at week 4, from a patient treated with tofacitinib. This sequence joins TRBV7-2 and TRBJ1-1; D unclear. The sequence came from a human donor with alopecia areata. The CDR3 reads CASSLIRSYTEAFF. CDR3 sequence (DNA): TGTGCCAGCAGCCTCATTAGAAGCTACACTGAAGCTTTCTTT.